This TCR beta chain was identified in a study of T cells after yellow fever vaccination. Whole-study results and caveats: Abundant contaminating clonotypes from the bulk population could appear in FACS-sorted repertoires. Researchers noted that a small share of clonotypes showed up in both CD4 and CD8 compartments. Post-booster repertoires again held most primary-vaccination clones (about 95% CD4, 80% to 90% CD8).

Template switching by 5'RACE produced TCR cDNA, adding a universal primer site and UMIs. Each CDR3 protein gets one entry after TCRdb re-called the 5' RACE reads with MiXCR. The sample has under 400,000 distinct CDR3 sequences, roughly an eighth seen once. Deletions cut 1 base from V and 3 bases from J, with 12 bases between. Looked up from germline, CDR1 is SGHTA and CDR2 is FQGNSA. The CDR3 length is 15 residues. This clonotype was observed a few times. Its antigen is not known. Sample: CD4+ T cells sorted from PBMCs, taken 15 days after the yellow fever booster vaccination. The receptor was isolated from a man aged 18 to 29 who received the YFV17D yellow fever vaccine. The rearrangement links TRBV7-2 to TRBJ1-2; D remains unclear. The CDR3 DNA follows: TGTGCCAGCAGCTTAGGGCCCGAACTAGACTATGGCTACACCTTC. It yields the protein CASSLGPELDYGYTF.